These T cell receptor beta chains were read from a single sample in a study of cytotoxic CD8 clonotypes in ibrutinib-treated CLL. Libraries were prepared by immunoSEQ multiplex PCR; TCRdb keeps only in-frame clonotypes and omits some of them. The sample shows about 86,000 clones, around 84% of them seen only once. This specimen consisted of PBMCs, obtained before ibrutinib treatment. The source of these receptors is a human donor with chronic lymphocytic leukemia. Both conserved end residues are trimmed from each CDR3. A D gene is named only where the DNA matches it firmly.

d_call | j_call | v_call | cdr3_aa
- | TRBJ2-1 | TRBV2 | ATSDWGRTNEQF
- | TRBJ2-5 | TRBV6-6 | ASSASPETQY
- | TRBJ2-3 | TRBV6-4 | ASSTKREGPDTQY
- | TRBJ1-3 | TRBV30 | AWSGGGIPMSGNTIY
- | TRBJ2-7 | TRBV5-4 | ASSHSYEQY
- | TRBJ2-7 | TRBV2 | ASSDRTEYEQY
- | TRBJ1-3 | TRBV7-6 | ASSQDESGNTIY
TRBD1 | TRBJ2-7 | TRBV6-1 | ASSEGTGGYEQY
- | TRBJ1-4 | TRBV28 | ASSLGREKLF
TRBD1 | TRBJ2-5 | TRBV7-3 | ASSLRVNGQGETQY
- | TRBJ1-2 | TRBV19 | ASSIRGGYYGYT
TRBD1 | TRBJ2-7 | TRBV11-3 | ASSLAGQGVLGQY
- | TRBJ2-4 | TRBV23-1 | ASSPSDARSGIQTIQY
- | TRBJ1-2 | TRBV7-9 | ASSSDRQVFRDYT
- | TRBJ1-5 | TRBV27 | ASSHIEGPQH
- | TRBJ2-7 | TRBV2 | ASKVLANSYEQY
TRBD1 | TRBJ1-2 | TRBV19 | ASSLGQGAAGYT
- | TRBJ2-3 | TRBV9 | ASSVQELPADTQY
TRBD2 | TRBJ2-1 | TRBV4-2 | ASTPLLPREGRYNEQF
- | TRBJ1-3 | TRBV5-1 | ASSHNPENSGNTIY
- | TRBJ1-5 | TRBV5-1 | ASSLTAGNNQPQH
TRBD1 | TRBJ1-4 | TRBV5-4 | ASSRWDRMNEKLF
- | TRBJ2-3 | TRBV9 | ASSVQAAETDTQY
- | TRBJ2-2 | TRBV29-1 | SVVMANTGELF
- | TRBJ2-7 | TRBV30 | AWSVDSFSEQY
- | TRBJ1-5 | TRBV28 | ASLEGGGHSNQPQH
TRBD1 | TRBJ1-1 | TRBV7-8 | ASSLGTGWAGTEAF
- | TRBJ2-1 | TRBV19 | ASSISSQSYNEQF
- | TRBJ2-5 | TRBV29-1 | SVSSAQTQY
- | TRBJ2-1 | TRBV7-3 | ASSLTVYNEQF
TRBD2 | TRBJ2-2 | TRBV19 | ASSLRRTSGGHGELF
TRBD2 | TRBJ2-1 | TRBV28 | ASSSPGLAGSSYNEQF
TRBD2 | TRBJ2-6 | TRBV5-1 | ASASLAGFSGANVLT
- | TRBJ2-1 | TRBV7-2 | ASSFDSTTTSEQF
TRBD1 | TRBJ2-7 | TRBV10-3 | AIGRGLFTYEQY
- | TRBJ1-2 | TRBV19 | ASSIGGGAGDGYT
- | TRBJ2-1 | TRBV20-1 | SRSSYNEQF
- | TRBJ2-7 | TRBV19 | APGSADYEQY
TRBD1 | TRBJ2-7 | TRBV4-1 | ASSQDGTGNSYEQY
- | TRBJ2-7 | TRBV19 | ASSIEGGSTYEQY
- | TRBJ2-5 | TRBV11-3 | ASSLEGRVGETQY
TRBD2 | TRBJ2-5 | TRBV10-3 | AISDNPAREQY
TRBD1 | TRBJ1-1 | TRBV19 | ASRFRDRGLNMEAF
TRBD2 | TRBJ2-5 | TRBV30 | AWSITGTSGQETQY
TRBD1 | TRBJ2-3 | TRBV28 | ASSPLQGQGATDTQY
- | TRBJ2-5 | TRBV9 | ASSETLAGYTQY
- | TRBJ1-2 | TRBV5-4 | ASSLRREYGYT
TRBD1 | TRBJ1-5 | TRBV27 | ASSLTGGRGQPQH